The clone carrying this T cell receptor beta chain has just one count. This table comes from immunoSEQ multiplex PCR, and its TCRdb copy is limited to in-frame clones, with some not included. The profile shows 100,000 to 120,000 clones, roughly 80% of them singletons. This sample stems from a study of blood T cell repertoires in COVID-19. V shed 6 bases, J shed 4 bases, and the junction held 7 bases outside the gene matches. Germline lookup yields CDR1 MDHEN and CDR2 SYDVKM. The CDR3 is 15 amino acids. This clonotype was obtained from a woman over 75 with acute or convalescent COVID-19. The specimen sequenced was peripheral blood. The chain carries TRBV28 and TRBJ2-3, with 10 positions matching TRBD2. CDR3 sequence: CASSYSGRNADTQYF. CDR3 coding DNA: TGTGCCAGCAGCTATAGCGGGAGGAATGCAGATACGCAGTATTTT.